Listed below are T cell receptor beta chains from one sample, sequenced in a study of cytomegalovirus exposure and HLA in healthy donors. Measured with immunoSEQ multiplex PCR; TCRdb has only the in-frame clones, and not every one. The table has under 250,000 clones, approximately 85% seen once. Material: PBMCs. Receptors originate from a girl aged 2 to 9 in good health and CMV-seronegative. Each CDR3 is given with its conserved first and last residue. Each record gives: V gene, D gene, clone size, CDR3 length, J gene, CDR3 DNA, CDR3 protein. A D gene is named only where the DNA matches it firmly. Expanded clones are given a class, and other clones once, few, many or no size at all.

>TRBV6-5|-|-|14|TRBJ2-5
TGTGCCAGCAGTTATTTGGGCCCACAAGAGACCCAGTACTTC
CASSYLGPQETQYF
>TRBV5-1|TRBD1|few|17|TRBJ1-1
TGCGCCAGCAGCCTGGACAGGGGGCGAGCGAGTAGCACTGAAGCTTTCTTT
CASSLDRGRASSTEAFF
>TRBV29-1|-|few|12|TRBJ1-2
TGCAGCGTTGTCAGAGGGAACTATGGCTACACCTTC
CSVVRGNYGYTF
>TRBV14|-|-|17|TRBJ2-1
TGTGCCAGCAGCCAAGTTCCTGGGGCGCTGTTCTTCAATGAGCAGTTCTTC
CASSQVPGALFFNEQFF
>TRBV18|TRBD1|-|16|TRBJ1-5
TGTGCCAGCTCACCACCGTCGGGACAGATCAATCAGCCCCAGCATTTT
CASSPPSGQINQPQHF
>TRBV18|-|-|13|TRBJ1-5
TGTGCCAGCTCACCCGACAGAAATCAGCCCCAGCATTTT
CASSPDRNQPQHF
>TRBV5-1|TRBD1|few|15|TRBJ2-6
TGCGCCAGCAGCCTGGACAGGGCTGGGGCCAACGTCCTGACTTTC
CASSLDRAGANVLTF
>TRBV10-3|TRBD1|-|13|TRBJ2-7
TGTGCCATCAGTGGGACAGGGGGCTACGAGCAGTACTTC
CAISGTGGYEQYF
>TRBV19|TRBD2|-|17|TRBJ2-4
TGTGCCAGTAGTATAGGAGGCGGGAGGGCAGCCAAAAACATTCAGTACTTC
CASSIGGGRAAKNIQYF
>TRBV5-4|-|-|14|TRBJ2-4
TGTGCCAGCAGCCCTTACGGCATCGGAGACATTCAGTACTTC
CASSPYGIGDIQYF
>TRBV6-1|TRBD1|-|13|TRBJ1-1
TGTGCCAGCACCAAACAGGGGGGGACTGAAGCTTTCTTT
CASTKQGGTEAFF
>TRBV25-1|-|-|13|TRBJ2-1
TGTGCCAGCAGCCGGGACACTTACAATGAGCAGTTCTTC
CASSRDTYNEQFF
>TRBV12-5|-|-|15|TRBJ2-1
TGTGCTAGTGGTTTGGGGAGCAGGTGGGGGGATGAGCAGTTCTTC
CASGLGSRWGDEQFF
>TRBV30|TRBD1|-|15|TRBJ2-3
TGTGCCTGGAGGGCAGGACAGGGTTTAACAGATACGCAGTATTTT
CAWRAGQGLTDTQYF
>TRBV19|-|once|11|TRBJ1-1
TGTGCCAGTAGGAGAGGGCAGGAAGCTTTCTTT
CASRRGQEAFF
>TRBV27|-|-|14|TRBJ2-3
TGTGCCAGCAGTCAGTTCCAGGGCGCAGATACGCAGTATTTT
CASSQFQGADTQYF
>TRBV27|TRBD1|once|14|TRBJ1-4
TGTGCCAGCCGCGGGACAGGGGTGGGAGAAAAACTGTTTTTT
CASRGTGVGEKLFF
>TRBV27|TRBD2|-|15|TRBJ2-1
TGTGCCAGCACCCAAGGGAGCGGGGGGGCGAATGAGCAGTTCTTC
CASTQGSGGANEQFF
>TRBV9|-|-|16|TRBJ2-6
TGTGCCAGCAGCGTAGCTCCCGGGTCCGGGGCCAACGTCCTGACTTTC
CASSVAPGSGANVLTF